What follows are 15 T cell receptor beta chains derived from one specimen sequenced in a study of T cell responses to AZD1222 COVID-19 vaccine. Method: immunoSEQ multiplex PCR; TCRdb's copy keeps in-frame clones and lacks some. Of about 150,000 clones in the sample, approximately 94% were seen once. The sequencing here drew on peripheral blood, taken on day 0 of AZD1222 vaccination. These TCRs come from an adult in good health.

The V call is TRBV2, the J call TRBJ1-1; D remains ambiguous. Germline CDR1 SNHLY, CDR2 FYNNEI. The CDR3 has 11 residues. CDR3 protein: CAGGGDTEAFF. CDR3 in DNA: TGTGCAGGTGGCGGGGACACTGAAGCTTTCTTT.

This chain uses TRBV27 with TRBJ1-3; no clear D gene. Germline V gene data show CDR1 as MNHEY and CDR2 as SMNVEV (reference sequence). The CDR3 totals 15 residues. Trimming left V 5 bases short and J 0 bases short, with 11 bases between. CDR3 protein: CASSPSGFSGNTIYF. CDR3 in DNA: TGTGCCAGCAGTCCCTCAGGCTTCTCTGGAAACACCATATATTTT.

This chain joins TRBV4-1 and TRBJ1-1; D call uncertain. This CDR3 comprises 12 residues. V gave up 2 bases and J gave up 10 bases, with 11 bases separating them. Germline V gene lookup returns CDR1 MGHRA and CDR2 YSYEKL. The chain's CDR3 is CASSQIDRRAFF. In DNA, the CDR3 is TGCGCCAGCAGCCAAATCGATAGAAGAGCTTTCTTT.

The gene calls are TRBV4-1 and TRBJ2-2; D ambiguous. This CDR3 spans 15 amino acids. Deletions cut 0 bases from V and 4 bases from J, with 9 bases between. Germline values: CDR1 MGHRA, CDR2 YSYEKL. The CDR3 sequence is CASSQDGSSTGELFF. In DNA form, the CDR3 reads TGCGCCAGCAGCCAAGACGGCAGCTCCACCGGGGAGCTGTTTTTT.

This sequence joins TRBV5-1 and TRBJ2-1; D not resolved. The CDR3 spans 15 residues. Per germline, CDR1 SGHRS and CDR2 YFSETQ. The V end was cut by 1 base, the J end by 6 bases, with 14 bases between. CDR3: CASSLSKLPRNEQFF. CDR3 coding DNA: TGCGCCAGCAGCTTGAGTAAATTGCCCCGCAATGAGCAGTTCTTC.

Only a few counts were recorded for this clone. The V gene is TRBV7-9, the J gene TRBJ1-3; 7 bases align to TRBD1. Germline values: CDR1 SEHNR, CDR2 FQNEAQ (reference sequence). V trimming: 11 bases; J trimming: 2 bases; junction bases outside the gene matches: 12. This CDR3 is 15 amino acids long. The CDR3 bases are TGTGCCGGGGACTTGATAGGGGGCGCTGGAAACACCATATATTTT. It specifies CAGDLIGGAGNTIYF.

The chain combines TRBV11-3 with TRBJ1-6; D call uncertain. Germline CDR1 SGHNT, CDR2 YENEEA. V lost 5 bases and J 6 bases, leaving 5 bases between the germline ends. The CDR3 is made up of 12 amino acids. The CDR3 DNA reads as TGTGCCAGCAGCGGGCGTAATTCACCCCTCCACTTT. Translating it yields CASSGRNSPLHF.

DNA for the CDR3: TGCGCCAGCAGCCAAGATCCCGCAGGGAGGGGTGGCTACACCTTC. Its translation: CASSQDPAGRGGYTF. The chain couples TRBV4-1 to TRBJ1-2; a weak D match, TRBD1 (5 bases). CDR1 and CDR2 (germline): MGHRA, YSYEKL. Trimming stripped 0 bases from V and 7 bases from J, with 15 bases between. The CDR3 spans 15 residues.

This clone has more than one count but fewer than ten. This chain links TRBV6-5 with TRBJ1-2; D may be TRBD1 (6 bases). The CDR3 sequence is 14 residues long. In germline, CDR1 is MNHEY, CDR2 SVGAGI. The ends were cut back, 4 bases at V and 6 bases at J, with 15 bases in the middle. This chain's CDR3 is CASSSGGASDGYTF. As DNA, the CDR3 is TGTGCCAGCAGTTCGGGGGGGGCGAGTGATGGCTACACCTTC.

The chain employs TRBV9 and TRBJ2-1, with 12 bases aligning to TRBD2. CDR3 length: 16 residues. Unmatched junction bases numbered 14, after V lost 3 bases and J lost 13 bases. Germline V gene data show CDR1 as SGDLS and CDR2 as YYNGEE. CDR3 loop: CASSAGMESSGGAQFF. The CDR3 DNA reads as TGTGCCAGCAGCGCGGGAATGGAGTCTAGCGGGGGGGCCCAGTTCTTC. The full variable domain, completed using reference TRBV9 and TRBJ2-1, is DSGVTQTPKHLITATGQRVTLRCSPRSGDLSVYWYQQSLDQGLQFLIQYYNGEERAKGNILERFSAQQFPDLHSELNLSSLELGDSALYFCASSAGMESSGGAQFFGPGTRLTVL.

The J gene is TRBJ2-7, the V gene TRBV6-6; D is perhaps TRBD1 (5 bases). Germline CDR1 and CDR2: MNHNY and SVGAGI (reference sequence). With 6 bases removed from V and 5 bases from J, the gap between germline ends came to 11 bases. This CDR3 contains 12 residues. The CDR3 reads CASSGDRHEQYF. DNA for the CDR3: TGTGCCAGCAGCGGCGACAGACACGAGCAGTACTTC.

The CDR3 loop is CASRGGSTGIHEQYF. In DNA, the CDR3 is TGTGCCAGCCGAGGGGGATCCACAGGGATCCACGAGCAGTACTTC. J is TRBJ2-7 and V is TRBV2, with D maybe TRBD1 (6 bases). V was trimmed by 8 bases and J by 5 bases, leaving 22 bases between them. Looked up from germline, CDR1 is SNHLY and CDR2 is FYNNEI. There are 15 residues in the CDR3.

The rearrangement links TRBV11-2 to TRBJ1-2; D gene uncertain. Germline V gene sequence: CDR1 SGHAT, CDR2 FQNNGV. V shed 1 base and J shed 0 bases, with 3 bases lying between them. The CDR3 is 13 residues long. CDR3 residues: CASSLVANYGYTF. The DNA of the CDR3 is TGTGCCAGCAGCTTAGTCGCTAACTATGGCTACACCTTC.

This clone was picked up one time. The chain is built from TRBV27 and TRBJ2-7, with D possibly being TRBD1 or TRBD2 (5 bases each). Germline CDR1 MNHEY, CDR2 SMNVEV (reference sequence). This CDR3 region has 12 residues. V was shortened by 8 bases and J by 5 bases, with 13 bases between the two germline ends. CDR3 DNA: TGTGCCAGCGGCCGGGACGCACACGAGCAGTACTTC. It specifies CASGRDAHEQYF.

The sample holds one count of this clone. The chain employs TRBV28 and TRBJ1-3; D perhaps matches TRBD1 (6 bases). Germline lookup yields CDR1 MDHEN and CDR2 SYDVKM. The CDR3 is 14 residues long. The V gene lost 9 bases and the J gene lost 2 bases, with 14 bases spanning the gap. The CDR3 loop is CASRLYRAGNTIYF. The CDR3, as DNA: TGTGCCAGTAGGCTTTACAGGGCTGGAAACACCATATATTTT.